The next 18 T cell receptor beta chains were all read from a single sample in a study of blood T cell repertoires in COVID-19. The assay was immunoSEQ multiplex PCR, and TCRdb's table has in-frame clones only and misses some. This sample yields about 45,000 clones, of which approximately 80% are seen a single time; 15% to 20% belongs to the top ten. The sequenced material came from peripheral blood. The receptor source for this set is a man between 65 and 85 years old with acute or convalescent COVID-19.

The chain joins TRBV30 to TRBJ1-4, with 7 bases identical to TRBD1. The CDR3 totals 14 residues. Germline-derived CDR1 and CDR2 are GTSNPN and SVGIG (reference sequence). The V segment lost 5 bases and the J segment 5 bases; nucleotides outside the gene matches: 8. The CDR3, as DNA: TGTGCCTGGCAAACCAAAGGGGGCAATGAAAAACTGTTTTTT. The encoded protein is CAWQTKGGNEKLFF.

This chain uses TRBV19 with TRBJ2-7; possible D gene TRBD2, 6 bases. Germline assignment: CDR1 LNHDA and CDR2 SQIVND (reference sequence). The CDR3 contains 13 residues. Trimming removed 3 bases at V and 3 bases at J, with 9 bases between. CDR3 residues: CASSIGGGYEQYF. The CDR3 DNA reads as TGTGCCAGTAGTATTGGGGGAGGCTACGAGCAGTACTTC. The whole variable domain, filled in from reference TRBV19 and TRBJ2-7, reads DGGITQSPKYLFRKEGQNVTLSCEQNLNHDAMYWYRQDPGQGLRLIYYSQIVNDFQKGDIAEGYSVSREKKESFPLTVTSAQKNPTAFYLCASSIGGGYEQYFGPGTRLTVT.

The V gene is TRBV11-2, the J gene TRBJ1-4; no clear D. The CDR3 spans 19 residues. Between the trimmed V and J ends, which lost 5 bases and 2 bases, there was a span of 24 bases. The germline V gene has CDR1 SGHAT and CDR2 FQNNGV. In DNA form, the CDR3 reads TGTGCCAGCAGCCGCCGAGGGAGGAGCCACATAGCTACTAATGAAAAACTGTTTTTT. Its translation: CASSRRGRSHIATNEKLFF. Full variable domain (missing parts from reference TRBV11-2 and TRBJ1-4): EAGVAQSPRYKIIEKRQSVAFWCNPISGHATLYWYQQILGQGPKLLIQFQNNGVVDDSQLPKDRFSAERLKGVDSTLKIQPAKLEDSAVYLCASSRRGRSHIATNEKLFFGSGTQLSVL.

This chain uses TRBV21-1 with TRBJ2-1; the table names TRBD1, a call not compared with the DNA. TRBV21-1 is annotated as a pseudogene. The CDR3 length is 16 residues. DNA of the CDR3: TGTGCCAGCAGCAAACTCCCCAGGGGGCCCTACAATGAGCAGTTCTTC. This sequence encodes CASSKLPRGPYNEQFF.

A single count supports this clone. The V gene is TRBV18, the J gene TRBJ1-1, with 7 nucleotides matching TRBD1. Germline CDR1 is KGHSH and CDR2 is LQKENI. The V gene end was trimmed by 8 bases and the J gene end by 0 bases; junction bases not matched to a gene: 15. This CDR3 region has 17 residues. Here the CDR3 reads CASLRQGPNSLNTEAFF. The CDR3 nucleotides read TGTGCCAGCCTTCGACAGGGACCGAATAGCCTGAACACTGAAGCTTTCTTT.

The rearrangement joins TRBV27 to TRBJ1-2, with TRBD1 matching over 8 bases. Per the germline V gene, CDR1 is MNHEY and CDR2 is SMNVEV (reference sequence). V shed 5 bases, J shed 1 base, and the junction held 9 bases outside the gene matches. The CDR3 consists of 16 residues. CDR3 region: CASSPGTGSINYGYTF. Here the CDR3 DNA reads TGTGCCAGCAGTCCCGGGACAGGATCTATTAACTATGGCTACACCTTC.

The chain couples TRBV5-5 to TRBJ1-6, with TRBD1 matching over 7 bases. CDR1 is SGHKS and CDR2 is YYEKEE in the germline V gene (reference sequence). This CDR3 has 15 amino acids. The J segment lost 6 bases and the V segment lost 4 bases, leaving 7 bases of the junction unmatched. The CDR3 DNA reads as TGTGCCAGCAGCGACCGGACAGGAACTAATTCACCCCTCCACTTT. It codes for CASSDRTGTNSPLHF.

V usage is TRBV5-6 and J usage is TRBJ1-5; tentative D call: TRBD1 (5 bases). The CDR3 has 15 residues. Germline values: CDR1 SGHDT, CDR2 YYEEEE. V shed 4 bases and J shed 0 bases, with 11 bases lying between them. The CDR3 region has the DNA TGTGCCAGCAGCCAGACAGCATTTAGCAATCAGCCCCAGCATTTT. Protein sequence: CASSQTAFSNQPQHF.

The V gene is TRBV18, the J gene TRBJ1-1; the D gene is possibly TRBD1 (5 bases). CDR1 and CDR2 from the germline V gene are KGHSH and LQKENI. V was clipped by 4 bases and J by 1 base, with 13 bases between them. The CDR3 consists of 15 residues. The chain's CDR3 is CASSLMGGKNTEAFF. In DNA form, the CDR3 reads TGTGCCAGCTCACTGATGGGGGGAAAGAACACTGAAGCTTTCTTT.

The V and J genes are TRBV2 and TRBJ1-5; D gene ambiguous. V lost 7 bases, J lost 5 bases, and 15 bases lay in between. Germline CDR1 reads SNHLY; CDR2 reads FYNNEI. CDR3 size: 14 residues. CDR3 region: CASTRGVNDQPQHF. The CDR3 DNA is TGTGCCAGCACCCGGGGAGTGAATGATCAGCCCCAGCATTTT.

J is TRBJ2-5 and V is TRBV29-1; D may be TRBD1 (5 bases). The V and J ends lost 6 bases and 12 bases respectively, with 14 bases between them. Per germline, CDR1 SQVTM and CDR2 ANQGSEA. The CDR3 runs to 10 residues. The CDR3 bases are TGCAGCGTAGCATCCGAGACAGAGTACTTC. Translated, it gives CSVASETEYF.

This chain connects TRBV9 to TRBJ1-3, with TRBD1 identical over 9 bases. The CDR3 sequence is 15 residues long. From germline, CDR1 is SGDLS and CDR2 YYNGEE. V lost 4 bases, J lost 4 bases, and 6 bases stayed unmatched. The CDR3 sequence is CASSQRDREGNTIYF. The CDR3 bases are TGTGCCAGCAGCCAAAGGGACAGGGAGGGAAACACCATATATTTT.

The chain carries TRBV3-1 (or the pseudogene TRBV3-2) and TRBJ2-1; D perhaps matches TRBD2 (7 bases). The CDR3 length is 14 residues. The germline V and J ends were trimmed by 6 bases and 4 bases, with 13 bases remaining between them. Germline V gene data show CDR1 as LGHDT and CDR2 as YNNKEL (reference sequence). CDR3 region: CASSHRGAYNEQFF. As DNA, the CDR3 is TGTGCCAGCAGTCACCGGGGGGCTTACAATGAGCAGTTCTTC.

The table lists this clone with a few counts. J is TRBJ1-5 and V is TRBV4-3; TRBD1 agrees at 8 bases. The CDR3 consists of 15 residues. With V trimmed by 4 bases and J by 4 bases, 6 bases remained unmatched. Germline V gene lookup returns CDR1 LGHNA and CDR2 YSLEER. Written as DNA, the CDR3 is TGCGCCAGCAGCCCGGACAGGGTAGGGAATCAGCCCCAGCATTTT. This encodes CASSPDRVGNQPQHF.

CDR3 protein: CASSLGTYNEQFF. The CDR3 DNA follows: TGTGCCAGCAGCTTAGGGACTTACAATGAGCAGTTCTTC. The V call is TRBV11-3, the J call TRBJ2-1, with TRBD2 as a possible D gene (5 bases). Trimming removed 1 base from V and 4 bases from J, with 5 bases in between. The CDR3 has 13 residues. CDR1 is SGHNT, CDR2 YENEEA, per germline.

V usage is TRBV5-1 and J usage is TRBJ1-1, with D unclear. V lost 4 bases and J 1 base, leaving 8 bases between the germline ends. Germline CDR1 is SGHRS and CDR2 is YFSETQ. The CDR3 totals 13 residues. This CDR3 is CASSEGQNTEAFF. CDR3 sequence (DNA): TGCGCCAGCAGCGAGGGCCAGAACACTGAAGCTTTCTTT.

The gene calls are TRBV3-1 (or the pseudogene TRBV3-2) and TRBJ1-3; D uncertain. CDR1 is LGHDT, CDR2 YNNKEL, per germline (reference sequence). Trimming pared 1 base from V and 0 bases from J, leaving 7 bases between. This CDR3 region has 15 residues. The CDR3 nucleotides are TGTGCCAGCAGCCAAGCACCGAGCTCTGGAAACACCATATATTTT. It codes for CASSQAPSSGNTIYF.

The gene calls are TRBV11-2 and TRBJ2-2, with D unclear. Trimming cost V 5 bases and J 1 base, with 11 bases left between them. The CDR3 spans 15 residues. The germline V gene encodes CDR1 SGHAT and CDR2 FQNNGV. The CDR3 sequence: CASSPRYQNTGELFF. Here the CDR3 DNA reads TGTGCCAGCAGCCCTCGGTATCAGAACACCGGGGAGCTGTTTTTT.